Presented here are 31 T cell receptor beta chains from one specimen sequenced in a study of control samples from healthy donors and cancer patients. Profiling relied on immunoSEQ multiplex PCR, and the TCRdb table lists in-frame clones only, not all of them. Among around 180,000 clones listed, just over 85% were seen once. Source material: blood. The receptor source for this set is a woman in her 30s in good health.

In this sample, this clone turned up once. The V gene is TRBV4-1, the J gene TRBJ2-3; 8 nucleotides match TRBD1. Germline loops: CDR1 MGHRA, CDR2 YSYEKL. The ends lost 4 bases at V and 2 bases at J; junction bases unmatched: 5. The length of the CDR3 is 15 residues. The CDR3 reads CASSLRTGHTDTQYF. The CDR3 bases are TGCGCCAGCAGCCTCCGGACAGGGCACACAGATACGCAGTATTTT.

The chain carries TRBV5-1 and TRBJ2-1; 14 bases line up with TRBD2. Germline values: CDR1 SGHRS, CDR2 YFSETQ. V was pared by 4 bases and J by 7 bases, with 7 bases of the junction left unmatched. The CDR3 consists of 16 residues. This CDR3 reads CASSTSGTSGRNEQFF. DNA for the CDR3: TGCGCCAGCAGCACCTCCGGGACTAGCGGGAGAAATGAGCAGTTCTTC.

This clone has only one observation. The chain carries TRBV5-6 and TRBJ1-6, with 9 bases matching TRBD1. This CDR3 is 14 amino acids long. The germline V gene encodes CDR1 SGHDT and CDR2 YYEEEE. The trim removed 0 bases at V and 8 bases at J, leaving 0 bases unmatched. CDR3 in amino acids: CASSLGQGDSPLHF. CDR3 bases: TGTGCCAGCAGCTTGGGACAGGGGGATTCACCCCTCCACTTT.

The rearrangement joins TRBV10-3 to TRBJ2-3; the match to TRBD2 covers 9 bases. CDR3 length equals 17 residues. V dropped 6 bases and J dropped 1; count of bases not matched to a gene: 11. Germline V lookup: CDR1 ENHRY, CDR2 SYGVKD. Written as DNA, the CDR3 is TGTGCCATCAGAGACGGCGCGGGGGGGGCCCGCACAGATACGCAGTATTTT. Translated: CAIRDGAGGARTDTQYF.

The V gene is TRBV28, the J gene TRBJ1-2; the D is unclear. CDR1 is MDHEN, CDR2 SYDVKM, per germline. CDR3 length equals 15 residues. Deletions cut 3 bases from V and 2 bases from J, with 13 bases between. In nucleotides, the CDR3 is TGTGCCAGCAGTTTCTTTCGACGGACCAACTATGGCTACACCTTC. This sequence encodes CASSFFRRTNYGYTF.

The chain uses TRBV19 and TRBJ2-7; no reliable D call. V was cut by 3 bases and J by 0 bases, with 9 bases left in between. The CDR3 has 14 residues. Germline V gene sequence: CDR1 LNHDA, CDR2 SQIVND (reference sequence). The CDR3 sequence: CASSISTYSYEQYF. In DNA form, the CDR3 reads TGTGCCAGTAGTATCTCGACCTACTCCTACGAGCAGTACTTC.

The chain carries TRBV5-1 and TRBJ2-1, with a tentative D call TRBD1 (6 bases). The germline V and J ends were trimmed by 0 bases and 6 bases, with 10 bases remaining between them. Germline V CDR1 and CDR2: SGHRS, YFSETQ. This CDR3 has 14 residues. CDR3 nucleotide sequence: TGCGCCAGCAGCTTGGGACAGGCATCCAATGAGCAGTTCTTC. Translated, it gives CASSLGQASNEQFF.

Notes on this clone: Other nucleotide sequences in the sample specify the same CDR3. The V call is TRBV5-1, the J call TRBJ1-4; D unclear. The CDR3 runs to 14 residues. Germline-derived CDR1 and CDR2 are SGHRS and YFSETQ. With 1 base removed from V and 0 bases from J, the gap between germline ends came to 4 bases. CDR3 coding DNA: TGCGCCAGCAGCTTGACGGCAACTAATGAAAAACTGTTTTTT. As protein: CASSLTATNEKLFF.

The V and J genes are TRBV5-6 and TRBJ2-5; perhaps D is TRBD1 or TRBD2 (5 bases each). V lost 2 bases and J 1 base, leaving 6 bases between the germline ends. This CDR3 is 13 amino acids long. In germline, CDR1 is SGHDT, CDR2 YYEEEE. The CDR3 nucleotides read TGTGCCAGCAGCTTTGGGGGCCAAGAGACCCAGTACTTC. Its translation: CASSFGGQETQYF.

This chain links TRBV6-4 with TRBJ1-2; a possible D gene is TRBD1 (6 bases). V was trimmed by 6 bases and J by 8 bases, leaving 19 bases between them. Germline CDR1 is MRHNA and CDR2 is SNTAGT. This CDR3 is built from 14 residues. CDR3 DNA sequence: TGTGCCAGCAGGAGGGAGGAGGGGGTGGAGGGCTACACCTTC. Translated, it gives CASRREEGVEGYTF.

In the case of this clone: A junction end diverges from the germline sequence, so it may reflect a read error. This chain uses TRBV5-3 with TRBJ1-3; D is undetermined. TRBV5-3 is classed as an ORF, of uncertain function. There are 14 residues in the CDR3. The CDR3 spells CARSSPIWTRWRHF. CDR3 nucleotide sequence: TGTGCCAGAAGCTCCCCAATTTGGACCAGGTGGAGACATTTT.

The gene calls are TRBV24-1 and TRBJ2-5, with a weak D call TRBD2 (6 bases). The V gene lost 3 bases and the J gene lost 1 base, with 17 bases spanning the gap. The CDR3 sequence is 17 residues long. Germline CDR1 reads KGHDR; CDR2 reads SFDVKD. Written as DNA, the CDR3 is TGTGCCACCAGTGATCGGGGACTCTTTGGGGCCCAAGAGACCCAGTACTTC. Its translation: CATSDRGLFGAQETQYF.

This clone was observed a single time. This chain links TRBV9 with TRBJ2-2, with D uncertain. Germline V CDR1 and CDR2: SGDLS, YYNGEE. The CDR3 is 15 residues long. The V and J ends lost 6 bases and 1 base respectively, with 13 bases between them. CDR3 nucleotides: TGTGCCAGCACCCCGGGTGACCAGAACACCGGGGAGCTGTTTTTT. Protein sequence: CASTPGDQNTGELFF.

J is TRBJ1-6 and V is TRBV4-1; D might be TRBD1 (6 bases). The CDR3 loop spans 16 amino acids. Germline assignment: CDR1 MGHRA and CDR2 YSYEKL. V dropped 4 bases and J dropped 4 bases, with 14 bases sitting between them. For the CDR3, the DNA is TGCGCCAGCAGCCCCGCGGGGGCAGCTTATAATTCACCCCTCCACTTT. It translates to CASSPAGAAYNSPLHF.

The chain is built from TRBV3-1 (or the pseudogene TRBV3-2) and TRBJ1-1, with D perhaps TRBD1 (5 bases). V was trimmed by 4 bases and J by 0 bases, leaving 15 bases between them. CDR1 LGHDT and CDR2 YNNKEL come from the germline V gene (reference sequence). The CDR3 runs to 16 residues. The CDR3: CASSPGAGSMNTEAFF. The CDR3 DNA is TGTGCCAGCAGCCCAGGTGCAGGGAGCATGAACACTGAAGCTTTCTTT.

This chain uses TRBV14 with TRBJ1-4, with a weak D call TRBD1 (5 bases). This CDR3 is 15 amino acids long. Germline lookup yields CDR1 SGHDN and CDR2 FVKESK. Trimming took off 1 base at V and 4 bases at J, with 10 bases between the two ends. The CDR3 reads CASSQAGLLNEKLFF. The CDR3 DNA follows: TGTGCCAGCAGCCAAGCGGGACTGCTTAATGAAAAACTGTTTTTT.

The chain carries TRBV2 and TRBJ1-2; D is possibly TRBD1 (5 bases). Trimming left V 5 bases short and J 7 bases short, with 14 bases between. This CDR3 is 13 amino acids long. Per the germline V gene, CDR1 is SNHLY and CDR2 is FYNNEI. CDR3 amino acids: CASSRQWLGGYTF. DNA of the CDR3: TGTGCCAGCAGTAGACAGTGGCTAGGTGGCTACACCTTC.

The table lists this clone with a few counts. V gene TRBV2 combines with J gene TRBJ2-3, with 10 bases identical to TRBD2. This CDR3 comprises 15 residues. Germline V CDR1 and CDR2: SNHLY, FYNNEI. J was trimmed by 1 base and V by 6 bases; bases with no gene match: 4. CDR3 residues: CASRKRGGGTDTQYF. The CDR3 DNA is TGTGCCAGCAGAAAGCGGGGGGGCGGCACAGATACGCAGTATTTT.

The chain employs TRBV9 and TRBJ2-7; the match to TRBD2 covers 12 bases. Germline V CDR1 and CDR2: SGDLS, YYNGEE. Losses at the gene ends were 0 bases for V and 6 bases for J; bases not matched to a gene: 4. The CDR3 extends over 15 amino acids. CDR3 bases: TGTGCCAGCAGCGTAGGTGGGGGACTAGCGGGCGAGCAGTACTTC. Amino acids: CASSVGGGLAGEQYF. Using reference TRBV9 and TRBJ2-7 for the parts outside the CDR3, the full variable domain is DSGVTQTPKHLITATGQRVTLRCSPRSGDLSVYWYQQSLDQGLQFLIQYYNGEERAKGNILERFSAQQFPDLHSELNLSSLELGDSALYFCASSVGGGLAGEQYFGPGTRLTVT.

CDR3 nucleotide sequence: TGTGCCAGCAGCTCCAGCCCGGTGTACGAGCAGTACGTC. It translates to CASSSSPVYEQYV. V gene TRBV7-8 combines with J gene TRBJ2-7; no definite D call. The V gene's germline CDR1 is SGHVS and CDR2 FQNEAQ. Trimming stripped 4 bases from V and 4 bases from J, with 11 bases between. The CDR3 spans 13 residues.

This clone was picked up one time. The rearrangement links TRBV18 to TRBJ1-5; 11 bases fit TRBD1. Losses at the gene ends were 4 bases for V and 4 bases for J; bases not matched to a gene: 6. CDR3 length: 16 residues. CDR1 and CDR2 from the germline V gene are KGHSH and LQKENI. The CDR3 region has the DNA TGTGCCAGCTCACGCTTCGGGACAGGGGGAAATCAGCCCCAGCATTTT. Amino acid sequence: CASSRFGTGGNQPQHF.

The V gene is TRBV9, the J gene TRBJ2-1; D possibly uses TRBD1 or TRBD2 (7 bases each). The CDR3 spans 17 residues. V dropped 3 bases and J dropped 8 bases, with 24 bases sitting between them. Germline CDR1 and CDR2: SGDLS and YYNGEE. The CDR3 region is CASSASPIRGGGDEQFF. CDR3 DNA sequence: TGTGCCAGCAGCGCCTCCCCCATCAGGGGGGGCGGGGATGAGCAGTTCTTC.

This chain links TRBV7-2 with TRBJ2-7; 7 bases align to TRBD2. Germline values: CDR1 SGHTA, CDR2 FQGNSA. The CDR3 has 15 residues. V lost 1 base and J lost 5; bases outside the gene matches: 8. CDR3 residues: CASSLVGGSSNEQYF. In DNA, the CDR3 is TGTGCCAGCAGCTTAGTGGGGGGGTCTTCGAACGAGCAGTACTTC.

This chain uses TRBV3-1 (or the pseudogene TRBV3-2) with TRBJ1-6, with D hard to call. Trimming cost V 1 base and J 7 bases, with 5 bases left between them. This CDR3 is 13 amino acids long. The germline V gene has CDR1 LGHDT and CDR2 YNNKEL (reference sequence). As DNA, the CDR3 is TGTGCCAGCAGCCAAGGAAGCAATTCACCCCTCCACTTT. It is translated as CASSQGSNSPLHF.

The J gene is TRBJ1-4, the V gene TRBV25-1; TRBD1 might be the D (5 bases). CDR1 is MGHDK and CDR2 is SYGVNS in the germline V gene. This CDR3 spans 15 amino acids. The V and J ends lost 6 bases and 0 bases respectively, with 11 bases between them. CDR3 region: CASSGPGTTNEKLFF. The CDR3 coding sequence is TGTGCCAGCAGCGGACCAGGGACAACTAATGAAAAACTGTTTTTT.

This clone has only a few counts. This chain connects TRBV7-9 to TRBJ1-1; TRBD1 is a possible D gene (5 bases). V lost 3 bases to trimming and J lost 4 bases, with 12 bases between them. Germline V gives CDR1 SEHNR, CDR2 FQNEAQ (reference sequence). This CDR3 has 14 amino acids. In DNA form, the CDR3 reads TGTGCCAGCAGCTTTCAGGGTGAGGGCACTGAAGCTTTCTTT. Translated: CASSFQGEGTEAFF.

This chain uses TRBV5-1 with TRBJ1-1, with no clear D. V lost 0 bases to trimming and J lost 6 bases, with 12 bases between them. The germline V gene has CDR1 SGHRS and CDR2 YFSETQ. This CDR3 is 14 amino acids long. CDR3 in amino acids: CASSLEAGKSEAFF. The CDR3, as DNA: TGCGCCAGCAGCTTGGAGGCCGGAAAATCTGAAGCTTTCTTT. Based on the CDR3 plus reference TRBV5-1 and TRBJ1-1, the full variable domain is KAGVTQTPRYLIKTRGQQVTLSCSPISGHRSVSWYQQTPGQGLQFLFEYFSETQRNKGNFPGRFSGRQFSNSRSEMNVSTLELGDSALYLCASSLEAGKSEAFFGQGTRLTVV.

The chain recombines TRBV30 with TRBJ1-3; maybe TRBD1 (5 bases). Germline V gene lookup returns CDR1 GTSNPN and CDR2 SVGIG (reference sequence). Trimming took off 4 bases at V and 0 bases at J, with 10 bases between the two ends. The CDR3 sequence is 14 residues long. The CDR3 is CAWTPGTSGNTIYF. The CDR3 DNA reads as TGTGCCTGGACCCCAGGGACCTCTGGAAACACCATATATTTT.

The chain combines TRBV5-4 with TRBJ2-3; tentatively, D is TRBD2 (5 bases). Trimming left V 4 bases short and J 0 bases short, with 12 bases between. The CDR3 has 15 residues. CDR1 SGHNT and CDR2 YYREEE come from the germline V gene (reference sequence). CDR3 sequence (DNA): TGTGCCAGCAGCCTGGACTGGTCTAGCACAGATACGCAGTATTTT. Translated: CASSLDWSSTDTQYF.

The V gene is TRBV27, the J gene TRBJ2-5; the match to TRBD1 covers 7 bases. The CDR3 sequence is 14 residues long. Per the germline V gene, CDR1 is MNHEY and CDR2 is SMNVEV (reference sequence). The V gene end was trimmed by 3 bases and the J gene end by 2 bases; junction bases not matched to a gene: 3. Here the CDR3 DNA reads TGTGCCAGCAGTTTCGACAGGGCTCAAGAGACCCAGTACTTC. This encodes CASSFDRAQETQYF.

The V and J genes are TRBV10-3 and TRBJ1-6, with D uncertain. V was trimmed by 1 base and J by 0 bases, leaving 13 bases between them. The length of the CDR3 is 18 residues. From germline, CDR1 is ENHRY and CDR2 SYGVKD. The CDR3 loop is CAISELLLASSYNSPLHF. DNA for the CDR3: TGTGCCATCAGTGAGTTGTTGTTAGCTAGCTCCTATAATTCACCCCTCCACTTT.